Detailed here is one T cell receptor (beta chain). Its antigen is currently unknown. J lost 0 bases, V lost 8 bases, and 7 bases had no gene match. CDR1 is MDHEN and CDR2 is SYDVKM in the germline V gene. The CDR3 runs 14 residues. The record originates from a study of beta chain features in type 1 diabetes. Study results and limitations: Patients with Type 1 diabetes showed moderately but significantly shorter TCRB CDR3s in all four CD4+ subsets. Researchers reported that naive, central memory and Treg TCRB repertoires appeared more similar in patients than in healthy donors.

What was sequenced were expressed TCRB transcripts, since all of the isolated RNA had been reverse transcribed. This table comes from immunoSEQ multiplex PCR, and its TCRdb copy is limited to in-frame clones, with some not included. The sample shows 200,000 to 300,000 clones, approximately 20% of them seen only once. The sequence derives from a woman in her 40s with type 1 diabetes. J is TRBJ2-7 and V is TRBV28; 7 nucleotides line up with TRBD1. Sequenced: naive CD4+ T cells from blood. This CDR3 is CASVTTGISYEQYF. DNA for the CDR3: TGTGCCAGCGTCACGACAGGGATCTCCTACGAGCAGTACTTC.